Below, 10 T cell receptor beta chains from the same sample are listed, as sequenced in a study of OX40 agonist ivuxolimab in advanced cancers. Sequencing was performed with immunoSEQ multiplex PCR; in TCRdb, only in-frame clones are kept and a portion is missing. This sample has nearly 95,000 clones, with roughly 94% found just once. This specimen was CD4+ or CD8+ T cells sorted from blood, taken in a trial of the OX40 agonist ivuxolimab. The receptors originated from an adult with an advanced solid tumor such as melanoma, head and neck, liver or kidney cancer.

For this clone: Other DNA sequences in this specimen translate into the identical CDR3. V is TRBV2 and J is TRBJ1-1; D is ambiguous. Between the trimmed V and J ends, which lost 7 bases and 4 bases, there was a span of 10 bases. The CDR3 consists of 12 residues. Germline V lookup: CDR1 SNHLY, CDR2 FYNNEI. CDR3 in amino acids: CASTPLGTEAFF. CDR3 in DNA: TGTGCCAGCACTCCATTGGGCACTGAAGCTTTCTTT.

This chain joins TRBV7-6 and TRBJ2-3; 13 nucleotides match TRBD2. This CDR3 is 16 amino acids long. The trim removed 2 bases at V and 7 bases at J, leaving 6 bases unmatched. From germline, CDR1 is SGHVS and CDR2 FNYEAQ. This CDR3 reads CASSLMTSGRWNTQYF. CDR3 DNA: TGTGCCAGCAGCTTAATGACTAGCGGGAGGTGGAATACGCAGTATTTT.

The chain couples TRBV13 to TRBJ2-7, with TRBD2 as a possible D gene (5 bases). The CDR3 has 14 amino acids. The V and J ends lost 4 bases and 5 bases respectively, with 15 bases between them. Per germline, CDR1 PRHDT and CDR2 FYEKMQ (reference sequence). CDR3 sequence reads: CASSSGLAPHEQYF. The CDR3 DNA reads TGTGCCAGCAGCTCGGGATTGGCCCCCCACGAGCAGTACTTC.

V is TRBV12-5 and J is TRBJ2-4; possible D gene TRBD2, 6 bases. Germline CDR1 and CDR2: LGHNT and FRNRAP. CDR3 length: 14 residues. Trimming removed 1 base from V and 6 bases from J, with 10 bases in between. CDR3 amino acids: CASGLGDSLNIQYF. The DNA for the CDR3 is TGTGCTAGTGGTTTGGGGGACTCTCTAAACATTCAGTACTTC.

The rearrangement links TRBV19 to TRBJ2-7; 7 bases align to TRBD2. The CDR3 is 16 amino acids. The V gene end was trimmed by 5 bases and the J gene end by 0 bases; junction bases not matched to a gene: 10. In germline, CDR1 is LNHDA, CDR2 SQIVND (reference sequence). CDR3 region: CASSAKGLPLSYEQYF. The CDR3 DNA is TGTGCCAGTAGTGCTAAGGGACTACCCCTCTCCTACGAGCAGTACTTC.

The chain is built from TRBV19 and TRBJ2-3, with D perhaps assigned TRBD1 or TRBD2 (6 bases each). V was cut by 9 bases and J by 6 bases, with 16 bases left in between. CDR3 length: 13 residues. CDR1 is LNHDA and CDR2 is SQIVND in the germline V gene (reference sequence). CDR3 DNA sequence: TGTGCCAGCACTTCACAGGGACTCGATACGCAGTATTTT. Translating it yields CASTSQGLDTQYF.

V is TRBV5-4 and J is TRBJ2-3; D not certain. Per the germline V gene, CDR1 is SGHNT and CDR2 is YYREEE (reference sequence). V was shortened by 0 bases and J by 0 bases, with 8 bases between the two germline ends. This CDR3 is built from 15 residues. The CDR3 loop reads CASSLEAPSTDTQYF. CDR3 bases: TGTGCCAGCAGCTTGGAGGCCCCTAGCACAGATACGCAGTATTTT.

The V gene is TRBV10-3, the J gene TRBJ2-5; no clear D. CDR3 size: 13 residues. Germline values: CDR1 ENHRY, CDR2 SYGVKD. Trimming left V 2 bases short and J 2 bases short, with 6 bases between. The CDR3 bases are TGTGCCATCAGTGAGGGGTCTCAAGAGACCCAGTACTTC. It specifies CAISEGSQETQYF.

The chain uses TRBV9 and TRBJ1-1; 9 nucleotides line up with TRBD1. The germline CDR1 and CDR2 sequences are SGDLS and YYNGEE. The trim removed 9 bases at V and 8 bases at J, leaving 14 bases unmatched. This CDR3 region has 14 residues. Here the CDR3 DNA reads TGTGCCACGGCCGGTGGGGGGGACAGGGCCGAAGCTTTCTTT. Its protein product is CATAGGGDRAEAFF.

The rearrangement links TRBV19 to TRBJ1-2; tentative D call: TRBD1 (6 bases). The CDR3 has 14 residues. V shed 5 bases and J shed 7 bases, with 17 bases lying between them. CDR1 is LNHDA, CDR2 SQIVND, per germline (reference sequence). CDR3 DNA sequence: TGTGCCAGTAGTCCTAACCTAGGGGGGGCTGGCTACACCTTC. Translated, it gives CASSPNLGGAGYTF.